This record covers a single TCR beta chain. The count of this clone is one. What this receptor recognizes is not known. Germline is not matched at one junction end, which may reflect a read error. The record originates from a study of cytomegalovirus exposure and HLA in healthy donors (dated by TCRdb to the late 2010s). About the study as a whole: An earlier analysis of approximately 640 of the donors reported 250 to 350 Gb of sequence data and 100 million to 130 million unique TCR beta sequences from about 179 million T cells. An early release that covered roughly 600 HLA-typed donors contained approximately 320 gigabases of sequencing data and roughly 84 million unique TCR sequences. Among the roughly 400 genotyped donors, around 81% belonged to the genetic ancestry cluster associated with self-reported Caucasian donors. The aim of the study was to test whether cataloging public T cell receptors could identify signatures of past pathogen exposure. The study used immunosequencing to profile the T cell repertoires of approximately 690 subjects and linked those repertoires to cytomegalovirus serostatus. Along with the roughly 700-subject first cohort, a separate validation cohort of more than 90 different subjects was used. To predict cytomegalovirus infection status, the study brought together high-throughput TCR immunosequencing, statistical association of individual TCRs with disease status, and machine learning. A later analysis re-analyzed previously published TCR beta repertoires from about 730 donors and added high-resolution HLA genotyping to study TCR occurrence patterns. The later analysis used no new phenotypic data to find candidate immune exposures, relying instead on TCR beta sequences and their occurrence across donors. To decide whether each TCR beta V gene segment behaved as functional or pseudogenic, an earlier analysis of over 500 of the donors relied on high-throughput TCR beta sequencing. Donor age, sex, ethnicity and CMV serostatus were collected together with the repertoire data. Genome-wide SNP genotypes for about 60% of the 666 donors were used in a later genetic analysis, which treated that subset as a discovery cohort. Every discovery cohort repertoire had been produced on one sequencing platform. HLA typing covered class I and class II loci at four-digit resolution. Typing coverage varied by locus: roughly 629-640 donors for A, B, C, DRB1 and DQB1; approximately 500 for DQA1; some 610 for DPA1; 450 to 480 for DPB1. Roughly five DR-DQ haplotypes were handled as single units for association and clustering because linkage in the cohort was strong. Among 300 to 450 genotyped donors of the cohort, an average of approximately 230,000 unique TCR beta nucleotide sequences were sequenced per donor, about a sixth of them non-productive.

Libraries were prepared through the immunoSEQ multiplex PCR assay. A mixture of 60 forward primers for TCR Vbeta segments and 13 reverse primers for TCR Jbeta segments was used in the multiplex PCR. The CDR3 region of rearranged TCR beta genes was amplified from genomic DNA with a multiplex PCR assay. The Illumina HiSeq System was used to sequence the amplified TCR beta libraries as 87-base-pair reads. Regarding the original processing steps: In a later analysis, 70 million to 95 million unique TCR beta chains were counted across the 690 or so repertoires, and roughly 10 million of these chains were shared by at least two donors. Raw reads were error-corrected and collapsed into unique sequences by a nearest-neighbor algorithm in which closely related sequences were merged to remove PCR and sequencing errors. V, D and J gene segments were assigned by aligning CDR3 sequences to IMGT reference sequences. For a sequence to be retained, a match of at least six nucleotides was required to both a V gene segment and a J gene segment. Rearrangements were called productive when the CDR3 lacked stop codons and stayed in frame with V and J; all others were non-productive. CDR3 was defined according to IMGT convention as the region running from the second conserved V-encoded cysteine to the conserved J-encoded phenylalanine. Sequences without an unambiguous match to a single V gene segment were excluded from the earlier analysis of about 630 of the donors. An earlier analysis of 500 to 600 of the donors classified V segments as functional when productive rearrangements were above 56.7% and as segregating when the standard deviation between donors was above 5%. A statistical classification framework was built to diagnose cytomegalovirus status from the catalog of TCR beta chain sequences. A later analysis assigned V and J genes by comparing TCR nucleotide sequences with IMGT/GENE-DB human TR gene sequences. A later analysis assigned CDR3 sequences and most-parsimonious VDJ recombination scenarios with the TCRdist pipeline. In a later analysis, every TCR beta chain was defined by the combination of its CDR3 amino acid sequence and its V-gene family, and reads without a unique V-gene family were dropped. As a way to deal with suspected cross-contamination and a sequencing artifact, a later analysis dropped 640 or so nucleotide sequences that were highly shared and had low generation probability. For each public chain, a later analysis derived a clonal expansion index from normalized ranks of inferred template counts within each repertoire. Generation probabilities in a later analysis came from a VDJ recombination model fitted to out-of-frame rearrangements, and those results were checked against IGoR. A later analysis scored TCR-TCR, TCR-HLA and TCR-CMV co-occurrence with hypergeometric tests, applying a repertoire-size bias correction to TCR pairs. A later analysis estimated false discovery rates by permuting HLA or CMV assignments 20 times. In a later analysis, co-occurring TCRs were grouped with DBSCAN, and TCRdist sequence similarity was added when clustering was performed within HLA-allele-positive subsets. Co-occurrence clustering excluded repertoires with fewer than 30,000 or more than 120,000 public chains, plus five with anomalous nucleotide sharing. Drawn from immuneACCESS, this table holds only the in-frame rearrangements with V and J called that TCRdb kept. Clones are partly lost; checked studies trace under half to an unresolved V gene and leave the rest unexplained. The DNA gave D and trimming, while V, J and clone size come from that table. This sample comprises 210,000 or so clones, 70% to 90% of them detected only once. The ten largest clonotypes hold over 1% of the sample.

Summary of the overall study and its limitations: An earlier analysis of approximately 600 of the donors showed that most TCR beta V segments appeared in productive rearrangements either about 87% or about 30% of the time, which broadly matched IMGT annotations. In a later analysis, several top co-occurrence clusters were reported to appear linked to parvovirus B19, influenza, CMV and Epstein-Barr virus. A further reported finding was that TCR beta sequences accurately predicted the HLA-A and HLA-B alleles for most subjects in the first cohort. Because counts were too low, about 18 rarely observed V segments, including chromosome 9 orphons, were excluded from the earlier analysis of under 650 of the donors. For the cohort, immune exposure information was limited to CMV serostatus. It was suggested by the authors that the approach could potentially be generalized to other disease states and immunological phenotypes. V-gene and J-gene trimming of TCR beta chains was associated with a missense DCLRE1C variant in a later genetic analysis, and the association was replicated in an independent cohort. In a later analysis, HLA-associated TCR beta chains were found to be more clonally expanded and to have lower generation probabilities than equally common non-associated chains. The cohort was sequenced for TCR beta chains only, and without alpha or paired-chain data the features that could be detected were limited. A later analysis found that TCR association rates varied across HLA loci, with DRB1 alleles showing the most associated TCRs and HLA-C alleles the fewest. In a later genetic analysis, fewer N-insertions in productive TCRs were reported among donors in an Asian-associated ancestry cluster than the roughly 700-donor mean. Linkage disequilibrium might explain the correlated functional status among segregating V segments, but an unknown experimental factor could not be ruled out. In a later analysis, most CMV-associated TCR beta chains were found to appear HLA-restricted, with HLA associations seemingly driven largely by CMV exposure. In a later analysis, some 17,000 TCR beta sequences were associated with specific HLA alleles at a false discovery rate of 0.05. Because HLA typing was unavailable for some donors at each locus, only the typed subset was used in association tests. Because the 87-base-pair reads could not distinguish some IMGT-functional V segments, including TRBV6-2 and TRBV6-3, those segments were excluded. In vitro tests confirmed that a few of the cytomegalovirus-associated TCR beta chains recognize cytomegalovirus antigens. A cluster of highly shared sequence variants was judged likely to be a technical artifact of the sequencing pipeline. While some public TCRs were present in many individuals, most TCR sequences turned up only very rarely across donors. Assigning TCR associations to individual alleles was difficult when HLA alleles, especially DR and DQ, strongly co-occurred. A total of about 150 TCR beta chains were listed by the study as associated with cytomegalovirus. In both the original and validation cohorts, the classifier was reported to diagnose cytomegalovirus status with high specificity and sensitivity. Presence/absence analyses assumed roughly uniform sequencing depth across donors, an assumption that may not hold.

The cohort consisted of approximately 690 healthy bone marrow donors. Cohort members were all nominally healthy when sampled, although unrecorded immune exposures were likely present. Of the approximately 670 cohort members, roughly 300 had positive CMV serostatus and about 360 had negative CMV serostatus, and CMV serostatus was not recorded for the donor. A peripheral blood sample was provided by each donor, and peripheral blood mononuclear cells were used for TCR beta sequencing. The Qiagen DNeasy Blood Extraction Kit was used to extract genomic DNA from the blood cell samples. The CDR3, from cysteine to phenylalanine, totals 16 residues. The read is trimmed to its CDR3 DNA, 48 bases read in frame from base 1. The germline V gene (reference sequence) gives CDR1 as SEHNR and CDR2 as FQNEAQ.

The rearranged chain carries TRBV7-9 and TRBJ1-3, with the D gene call left open. The sequence came from a human donor in good health. Sequenced material: PBMCs. The DNA is TGTTCCAGCAGCTTAGTGGAGGGCTCCTCCGGAAACACCATATATTTT. This yields the protein CSSSLVEGSSGNTIYF.